Listed below are T cell receptor beta chains from one sample, sequenced in a study of blood T cell repertoires in COVID-19. The protocol was immunoSEQ multiplex PCR, while the TCRdb copy is restricted to in-frame clones and leaves out a portion. The table records just under 55,000 clones, about nine tenths of them present only once. The sequenced material came from peripheral blood. These receptors all come from a middle-aged woman with active COVID-19. Each CDR3 is given with its conserved first and last residue. Each record gives: J gene, clone size, V gene, D gene, CDR3 protein, CDR3 DNA. A D gene is named only where the DNA matches it firmly. Expanded clones are given a class, and other clones once, few, many or no size at all.

J gene: TRBJ2-7; clone size: .; V gene: TRBV7-2; D gene: TRBD1; CDR3 protein: CASSLDRGDEQYF; CDR3 DNA: TGTGCCAGCAGCCTCGACAGGGGGGACGAGCAGTACTTC
J gene: TRBJ2-2; clone size: .; V gene: TRBV15; D gene: .; CDR3 protein: CATSRGGLAATGELFF; CDR3 DNA: TGTGCCACCAGCAGAGGGGGCCTCGCTGCCACCGGGGAGCTGTTTTTT
J gene: TRBJ2-3; clone size: .; V gene: TRBV7-6; D gene: TRBD1; CDR3 protein: CASSLEVQGADTQYF; CDR3 DNA: TGTGCCAGCAGCTTAGAAGTACAGGGGGCAGATACGCAGTATTTT
J gene: TRBJ1-5; clone size: .; V gene: TRBV30; D gene: .; CDR3 protein: CAGGGGFDQPQHF; CDR3 DNA: TGTGCCGGCGGGGGGGGCTTCGATCAGCCCCAGCATTTT
J gene: TRBJ2-3; clone size: .; V gene: TRBV19; D gene: .; CDR3 protein: CASSRPEGGGTDTQYF; CDR3 DNA: TGTGCCAGTAGTAGACCGGAAGGGGGGGGCACAGATACGCAGTATTTT
J gene: TRBJ2-3; clone size: .; V gene: TRBV7-2; D gene: TRBD2; CDR3 protein: CASSYEGSSGGGTDTQYF; CDR3 DNA: TGTGCCAGCAGCTACGAGGGCTCTAGCGGGGGGGGGACAGATACGCAGTATTTT
J gene: TRBJ2-3; clone size: once; V gene: TRBV5-6; D gene: TRBD2; CDR3 protein: CASSPGGAGTDTQYF; CDR3 DNA: TGTGCCAGCAGCCCGGGAGGGGCGGGTACAGATACGCAGTATTTT
J gene: TRBJ1-1; clone size: .; V gene: TRBV4-1; D gene: TRBD1; CDR3 protein: CASSPRQGIGNTEAFF; CDR3 DNA: TGCGCCAGCAGCCCACGACAGGGGATCGGGAACACTGAAGCTTTCTTT
J gene: TRBJ2-5; clone size: .; V gene: TRBV6-2/TRBV6-3; D gene: .; CDR3 protein: CASSYSNRAQETQYF; CDR3 DNA: TGTGCCAGCAGTTACTCGAACAGAGCCCAAGAGACCCAGTACTTC
J gene: TRBJ1-5; clone size: .; V gene: TRBV2; D gene: .; CDR3 protein: CASSPPADSSNQPQHF; CDR3 DNA: TGTGCCAGCAGTCCCCCGGCGGACAGTAGCAATCAGCCCCAGCATTTT
J gene: TRBJ2-5; clone size: .; V gene: TRBV18; D gene: TRBD2; CDR3 protein: CASSQGLAGGPETQYF; CDR3 DNA: TGTGCCAGCTCACAAGGACTAGCGGGGGGGCCAGAGACCCAGTACTTC
J gene: TRBJ2-2; clone size: .; V gene: TRBV3-1/TRBV3-2; D gene: TRBD2; CDR3 protein: CASSWKRVAGGLNTGELFF; CDR3 DNA: TGTGCCAGCAGCTGGAAGAGGGTAGCGGGGGGGCTGAACACCGGGGAGCTGTTTTTT
J gene: TRBJ2-3; clone size: .; V gene: TRBV3-1/TRBV3-2; D gene: TRBD2; CDR3 protein: CASSRTGLAGSYTDTQYF; CDR3 DNA: TGTGCCAGCAGCCGGACGGGACTAGCGGGGAGTTACACAGATACGCAGTATTTT
J gene: TRBJ1-2; clone size: .; V gene: TRBV18; D gene: .; CDR3 protein: CASSPGDLRDGYTF; CDR3 DNA: TGTGCCAGCTCACCGGGCGACTTGCGGGATGGCTACACCTTC
J gene: TRBJ2-7; clone size: .; V gene: TRBV7-2; D gene: .; CDR3 protein: CASSLQGGYYEQYF; CDR3 DNA: TGTGCCAGCAGCTTACAAGGGGGTTACTACGAGCAGTACTTC
J gene: TRBJ1-1; clone size: .; V gene: TRBV5-4; D gene: .; CDR3 protein: CASSLMQDTEAFF; CDR3 DNA: TGTGCCAGCAGCTTGATGCAGGACACTGAAGCTTTCTTT
J gene: TRBJ2-7; clone size: .; V gene: TRBV2; D gene: TRBD2; CDR3 protein: CASSEGAGAPLYEQYF; CDR3 DNA: TGTGCCAGCAGTGAAGGAGCGGGGGCCCCCCTCTACGAGCAGTACTTC
J gene: TRBJ1-5; clone size: .; V gene: TRBV19; D gene: .; CDR3 protein: CASSTLPGPQHF; CDR3 DNA: TGTGCCAGTAGTACCCTACCAGGGCCCCAGCATTTT
J gene: TRBJ1-5; clone size: .; V gene: TRBV19; D gene: TRBD1; CDR3 protein: CASSNGDRVNQPQHF; CDR3 DNA: TGTGCCAGTAGTAACGGGGACAGGGTCAATCAGCCCCAGCATTTT
J gene: TRBJ2-3; clone size: .; V gene: TRBV19; D gene: TRBD2; CDR3 protein: CASTSLVARGLAGSTDTQYF; CDR3 DNA: TGTGCCAGTACCAGCCTAGTCGCTCGGGGGCTAGCGGGGAGCACAGATACGCAGTATTTT
J gene: TRBJ1-2; clone size: once; V gene: TRBV5-5; D gene: .; CDR3 protein: CASSFGSGNYGYTF; CDR3 DNA: TGTGCCAGCAGCTTTGGGTCCGGGAACTATGGCTACACCTTC
J gene: TRBJ1-3; clone size: .; V gene: TRBV7-3; D gene: .; CDR3 protein: CASSLGSTGNTIYF; CDR3 DNA: TGTGCCAGCAGCTTAGGCTCAACTGGAAACACCATATATTTT
J gene: TRBJ2-2; clone size: .; V gene: TRBV12-5; D gene: .; CDR3 protein: CASGLDGGSTGELFF; CDR3 DNA: TGTGCTAGTGGTTTGGATGGGGGGAGCACCGGGGAGCTGTTTTTT